This T cell receptor beta chain was sequenced for a study of CD8+ T cells in alopecia areata. Those with alopecia areata gave lesional scalp punch biopsies and peripheral blood. The CDR3 extends over 14 amino acids. With 0 bases removed from V and 13 bases from J, the gap between germline ends came to 19 bases. Germline V lookup: CDR1 MNHNS, CDR2 SASEGT. RNA, once extracted, was reverse transcribed into cDNA for use as the sequencing template. Clones were read by immunoSEQ multiplex PCR, and TCRdb kept only the in-frame ones, dropping some. The sample has 150,000 to 200,000 clones; 67% are singletons.

This receptor was obtained from a human donor with alopecia areata. The chain joins TRBV6-1 to TRBJ2-7; D is unresolved. The sample here was CD8+ T cells sorted from blood, taken at week 0. The CDR3 is CASSEALTLVLEYF. Written as DNA, the CDR3 is TGTGCCAGCAGTGAAGCCCTTACATTAGTCTTGGAATACTTC.